The 13 T cell receptor beta chains below come from one sample, sequenced in a study of T-cell reconstitution after alpha-beta-depleted transplantation in children. Researchers prepared the TCRbeta library using unique molecular identifiers, the study reports. TCRdb re-analysed the PCR reads in MiXCR, keeping a single row per CDR3 protein. The sample holds around 200,000 distinct CDR3 sequences, approximately 11% seen once. Sequences were derived from PBMCs, sampled before TCRalphabeta/CD19-depleted stem cell transplant. The receptor set was obtained from a child younger than two with acute myeloid leukemia, due to receive a stem cell transplant.

In this sample, this clonotype turned up many times. The V gene is TRBV5-1, the J gene TRBJ2-2, with D perhaps TRBD2 (6 bases). CDR1 is SGHRS and CDR2 is YFSETQ in the germline V gene. The CDR3 runs to 16 residues. Trimming stripped 1 base from V and 5 bases from J, with 15 bases between. The CDR3 here is CASSLSPGEVTGELFF. DNA of the CDR3: TGCGCCAGCAGCTTGAGTCCGGGGGAAGTGACCGGGGAGCTGTTTTTT.

This clonotype was seen many times. The chain carries TRBV27 and TRBJ2-1; perhaps TRBD2 as D (5 bases). Deletions cut 3 bases from V and 9 bases from J, with 9 bases between. The CDR3 has 12 residues. Germline CDR1 MNHEY, CDR2 SMNVEV (reference sequence). The CDR3 protein is CASSLGRGEQFF. The CDR3 DNA is TGTGCCAGCAGTTTGGGCCGGGGTGAGCAGTTCTTC.

This clonotype was observed many times. The chain combines TRBV7-2 with TRBJ2-7, with D uncertain. From germline, CDR1 is SGHTA and CDR2 FQGNSA. This CDR3 has 13 residues. Between the trimmed V and J ends, which lost 1 base and 12 bases, there was a span of 16 bases. CDR3 sequence reads: CASSLGPYDLPYF. The DNA for the CDR3 is TGTGCCAGCAGCTTAGGCCCGTATGATCTTCCGTACTTC.

This clonotype came up many times. The chain recombines TRBV30 with TRBJ2-1, with D perhaps TRBD2 (6 bases). V lost 0 bases and J lost 4, with 7 bases in between. The CDR3 contains 13 residues. CDR1 GTSNPN and CDR2 SVGIG come from the germline V gene (reference sequence). CDR3 coding DNA: TGTGCCTGGAGTGTAGGGAGGTACAATGAGCAGTTCTTC. This translates into CAWSVGRYNEQFF.

This clonotype was seen repeatedly, ten times or more. This CDR3 reads CASSIRDGYEQYF. The CDR3, as DNA: TGTGCCAGTAGTATAAGGGACGGCTACGAGCAGTACTTC. V usage is TRBV19 and J usage is TRBJ2-7; tentatively, D is TRBD1 or TRBD2 (5 bases each). The CDR3 totals 13 residues. The V end lost 2 bases, the J end lost 3 bases, and 8 bases lay between the germline ends. Germline CDR1 reads LNHDA; CDR2 reads SQIVND (reference sequence).

This clonotype was seen repeatedly, ten times or more. This chain connects TRBV20-1 to TRBJ2-3; 8 positions agree with TRBD2. J gave up 0 bases and V 2 bases, and 1 base lay outside the gene matches. Germline values: CDR1 DFQATT, CDR2 SNEGSKA (reference sequence). CDR3 size: 14 residues. CDR3 bases: TGCAGTGCTAGAAGCGGGAGAAGCACAGATACGCAGTATTTT. This gives the protein CSARSGRSTDTQYF.

This rearrangement joins TRBV14 to TRBJ2-7; TRBD2 is a possible D gene (5 bases). Germline V gene sequence: CDR1 SGHDN, CDR2 FVKESK. The CDR3 spans 13 residues. The V gene lost 4 bases and the J gene lost 6 bases, with 13 bases spanning the gap. CDR3 amino acids: CASSRQVGLEQYF. The DNA of the CDR3 is TGTGCCAGCAGCCGGCAGGTTGGACTCGAGCAGTACTTC.

This clonotype was recorded many times. The rearrangement joins TRBV4-2 to TRBJ2-2, with 13 bases lining up with TRBD2. This CDR3 spans 17 amino acids. The V segment lost 4 bases and the J segment 3 bases; nucleotides outside the gene matches: 5. The germline V gene encodes CDR1 LGHNA and CDR2 YNFKEQ. The CDR3 loop is CASSLRTSGSDTGELFF. CDR3 DNA: TGTGCCAGCAGCCTTCGGACTAGCGGGAGTGACACCGGGGAGCTGTTTTTT.

The V gene is TRBV19, the J gene TRBJ2-7; D gene unclear. Trimming removed 2 bases from V and 0 bases from J, with 11 bases in between. The CDR3 loop spans 15 amino acids. From germline, CDR1 is LNHDA and CDR2 SQIVND (reference sequence). CDR3 sequence: CASSIYLRPSYEQYF. CDR3 nucleotides: TGTGCCAGTAGTATATATCTTAGGCCCTCCTACGAGCAGTACTTC.

This clonotype was seen ten or more times. In DNA form, the CDR3 reads TGTGCCAGTAGTCGAAACTCGGACAGACGAATCACAGATACGCAGTATTTT. It specifies CASSRNSDRRITDTQYF. The chain carries TRBV19 and TRBJ2-3, with a tentative D call TRBD1 (6 bases). Germline V gene data show CDR1 as LNHDA and CDR2 as SQIVND (reference sequence). The length of the CDR3 is 17 residues. Trimming cost V 5 bases and J 2 bases, with 20 bases left between them.

There are many counts of this clonotype. A junction boundary mismatches the germline segment, possibly from a read error. The gene calls are TRBV25-1 and TRBJ1-1, with 8 bases that match TRBD1. Germline V gene data show CDR1 as MGHDK and CDR2 as SYGVNS. The CDR3 consists of 13 residues. The CDR3 region is CASSARTGTETFF. DNA of the CDR3: TGTGCCAGCAGTGCTAGGACAGGGACTGAAACTTTCTTT.

This clonotype was detected ten times or more. This chain's CDR3 is CSARDGQSNQPQHF. CDR3 DNA sequence: TGCAGTGCTAGAGATGGACAGAGCAATCAGCCCCAGCATTTT. The chain has TRBV20-1 and TRBJ1-5, with a possible D match to TRBD1 (6 bases). The CDR3 has 14 amino acids. The germline gives CDR1 DFQATT, CDR2 SNEGSKA (reference sequence). Trimming removed 0 bases from V and 1 base from J, with 7 bases in between.

This chain joins TRBV30 and TRBJ2-3, with D possibly matching TRBD1 (5 bases). This CDR3 is built from 15 residues. V was cut by 1 base and J by 2 bases, with 13 bases left in between. Germline CDR1 GTSNPN, CDR2 SVGIG (reference sequence). CDR3 sequence: CAWSADILSTDTQYF. The DNA for the CDR3 is TGTGCCTGGAGTGCGGACATCCTCTCCACAGATACGCAGTATTTT. Together with reference TRBV30 and TRBJ2-3, the CDR3 gives the full variable domain: SQTIHQWPATLVQPVGSPLSLECTVEGTSNPNLYWYRQAAGRGLQLLFYSVGIGQISSEVPQNLSASRPQDRQFILSSKKLLLSDSGFYLCAWSADILSTDTQYFGPGTRLTVL.